The rows below give T cell receptor beta chains drawn from one sample of a study of control samples from healthy donors and cancer patients. TCRdb's table, derived via immunoSEQ multiplex PCR, lists solely in-frame clones and lacks some. The profile shows around 250,000 clones, approximately 80% of them singletons. Source material: PBMCs. The receptor set was obtained from a woman aged 55 to 70 with lung cancer. CDR3s include the opening cysteine and the closing phenylalanine or tryptophan. The D gene is left open where the match is weak. Clone size is not always given. Where it is, it says once, few, many or a class for expanded clones.

D: .; J: TRBJ2-2; size: .; V: TRBV5-1; DNA: TGCGCCAGCAGCCCGGGCGGCGGTCCCGGGGAGCTGTTTTTT; CDR3: CASSPGGGPGELFF
D: TRBD2; J: TRBJ2-5; size: .; V: TRBV12-3/TRBV12-4; DNA: TGTGCCAGCGGGACTAGCGGAAGTGAGACCCAGTACTTC; CDR3: CASGTSGSETQYF
D: .; J: TRBJ2-1; size: .; V: TRBV7-8; DNA: TGTGCCAGCAGGACGGGGACCTACAATGAGCAGTTCTTC; CDR3: CASRTGTYNEQFF
D: .; J: TRBJ1-2; size: few; V: TRBV11-2; DNA: TGTGCCAGCAGCTTTCGGGGGGGCTATGGCTACACCTTC; CDR3: CASSFRGGYGYTF
D: TRBD1; J: TRBJ2-7; size: .; V: TRBV14; DNA: TGTGCCAGCAGCCGTAGACAGGGCGGCGAGCAGTACTTC; CDR3: CASSRRQGGEQYF
D: TRBD1; J: TRBJ1-2; size: .; V: TRBV5-1; DNA: TGCGCCAGCAGCGAGGAGATTCCAACAGGGGGCAGTTATGGCTACACCTTC; CDR3: CASSEEIPTGGSYGYTF
D: .; J: TRBJ1-6; size: .; V: TRBV7-9; DNA: TGTGCCAGCAACCCGACCGGGAGCGGGTCACCCCTCCACTTT; CDR3: CASNPTGSGSPLHF
D: TRBD1; J: TRBJ2-7; size: .; V: TRBV19; DNA: TGTGCCAGTAGCAACCGGGACAGCAATTCCTACGAGCAGTACTTC; CDR3: CASSNRDSNSYEQYF
D: TRBD2; J: TRBJ2-7; size: .; V: TRBV5-1; DNA: TGTGCCAGCAGCTTGGCCTATTCCGGGACTAGCTCTTACGAGCAGTACTTC; CDR3: CASSLAYSGTSSYEQYF
D: TRBD2; J: TRBJ2-1; size: .; V: TRBV3-1/TRBV3-2; DNA: TGTGCCACCGGGTCTAGCGGGAGATCAAATGAGCAGTTCTTC; CDR3: CATGSSGRSNEQFF
D: .; J: TRBJ2-7; size: .; V: TRBV5-4; DNA: TGTGCCAGCAGCTTGGAAGCTAGTCTTTCCGAGCAGTACTTC; CDR3: CASSLEASLSEQYF
D: TRBD1; J: TRBJ1-4; size: .; V: TRBV27; DNA: TGTGCCAGCAGTTTACAGGGGGCTGGTGAAAAACTGTTTTTT; CDR3: CASSLQGAGEKLFF
D: .; J: TRBJ1-3; size: few; V: TRBV5-1; DNA: TGCGCCAGCAGCTTGGTGGGGGGAATAGCTGGAAACACCATATATTTT; CDR3: CASSLVGGIAGNTIYF
D: .; J: TRBJ2-7; size: .; V: TRBV3-1/TRBV3-2; DNA: TGTGCCAGCAGCCTTGCCGGGGAACAGTACTTC; CDR3: CASSLAGEQYF
D: TRBD1; J: TRBJ2-7; size: .; V: TRBV19; DNA: TGTGCCAGTAGCGCAGGGGGCGGTTACGAGCAGTACTTC; CDR3: CASSAGGGYEQYF
D: TRBD1; J: TRBJ1-1; size: .; V: TRBV2; DNA: TGTGCCAGCAGTACCCGAAGGGACAGAATTTTCATGAACACTGAAGCTTTCTTT; CDR3: CASSTRRDRIFMNTEAFF
D: .; J: TRBJ1-6; size: .; V: TRBV2; DNA: TGTGCCAGCAGTAGACAGACCGAAGCACCCCTCCACTTT; CDR3: CASSRQTEAPLHF
D: .; J: TRBJ1-3; size: .; V: TRBV19; DNA: TGTGCCAGTAGCATGCCTGGAAACACCATATATTTT; CDR3: CASSMPGNTIYF
D: .; J: TRBJ1-1; size: .; V: TRBV7-7; DNA: TGTGCTAGCAGCAGGGACACCCTATCTGAAGCTTTCTTT; CDR3: CASSRDTLSEAFF
D: .; J: TRBJ2-3; size: few; V: TRBV5-6; DNA: TGTGCCAGCACATGGGGAGGGGGACAGGGCACAGATACGCAGTATTTT; CDR3: CASTWGGGQGTDTQYF
D: .; J: TRBJ2-7; size: .; V: TRBV11-1; DNA: TGTGCCAGCAGCCCCCGGGCGGGCCTCATCTCCTACGAGCAGTACTTC; CDR3: CASSPRAGLISYEQYF
D: .; J: TRBJ2-5; size: few; V: TRBV2; DNA: TGTGCCAGCAGTCCCGGCGGGGCGAGAGAGACCCAGTACTTC; CDR3: CASSPGGARETQYF
D: .; J: TRBJ2-2; size: .; V: TRBV10-1; DNA: TGCGCCAGCAGTGACATTCTGAACACCGGGGAGCTGTTTTTT; CDR3: CASSDILNTGELFF
D: .; J: TRBJ1-3; size: .; V: TRBV6-6; DNA: TGTGCCAGCAGTCCCCAGGGGTTAGATGGAAACACCATATATTTT; CDR3: CASSPQGLDGNTIYF
D: .; J: TRBJ2-3; size: .; V: TRBV9; DNA: TGTGCCAGCAGCTCTCCGCGGAGGGGACAACGACCGGGCGATACGCAGTATTTT; CDR3: CASSSPRRGQRPGDTQYF
D: .; J: TRBJ1-1; size: .; V: TRBV30; DNA: TGTGCCTGGAGTGTCAGAATCGGAACTGAAGCTTTCTTT; CDR3: CAWSVRIGTEAFF
D: .; J: TRBJ1-1; size: .; V: TRBV28; DNA: TGTGCCAGCCGAAACCCCACTGAAGCTTTCTTT; CDR3: CASRNPTEAFF
D: TRBD1; J: TRBJ2-5; size: once; V: TRBV6-5; DNA: TGTGCCAGCAGCGGGACAGGCCAAGAGACCCAGTACTTC; CDR3: CASSGTGQETQYF
D: .; J: TRBJ1-1; size: .; V: TRBV3-1/TRBV3-2; DNA: TGTGCCAGCAGCCAACAGGGAGCTGAAGCTTTCTTT; CDR3: CASSQQGAEAFF
D: TRBD1; J: TRBJ1-2; size: once; V: TRBV6-5; DNA: TGTGCCAGCAGTTTACAGGGGGGCTACGTTGGCTACACCTTC; CDR3: CASSLQGGYVGYTF
D: TRBD1; J: TRBJ2-4; size: .; V: TRBV28; DNA: TGTGCCAGCAGTTTGGGGGGGACAGGGAGGTGGAATCAGTACTTC; CDR3: CASSLGGTGRWNQYF
D: .; J: TRBJ2-5; size: .; V: TRBV28; DNA: TGTGCCGCTATCGGCAGGGGAACGACGGAGACCCAGTACTTC; CDR3: CAAIGRGTTETQYF
D: TRBD1; J: TRBJ1-2; size: .; V: TRBV5-8; DNA: TGTGCCAGCAGCCCGGACAGGGCAGGTGGCTACACCTTC; CDR3: CASSPDRAGGYTF
D: .; J: TRBJ2-3; size: .; V: TRBV7-2; DNA: TGTGCCAGCAGCTCCACTGGCACTGGCACAGATACGCAGTATTTT; CDR3: CASSSTGTGTDTQYF
D: TRBD2; J: TRBJ2-2; size: .; V: TRBV7-4; DNA: TGTGCCAGCAGCCCGGGGAGGGGCCGGGCCGGGGAGCTGTTTTTT; CDR3: CASSPGRGRAGELFF
D: .; J: TRBJ1-1; size: once; V: TRBV20-1; DNA: TGCAGTGCTAGTGAAGCTTTCTTT; CDR3: CSASEAFF
D: .; J: TRBJ2-5; size: few; V: TRBV5-1; DNA: TGCGCCAGCAGCTTGAGTCCAGGGACCGGTGAGACCCAGTACTTC; CDR3: CASSLSPGTGETQYF
D: .; J: TRBJ2-7; size: .; V: TRBV14; DNA: TGTGCCAGCAGCCCCCTGGGACGGCCTCAGTACTTC; CDR3: CASSPLGRPQYF
D: .; J: TRBJ2-1; size: .; V: TRBV7-3; DNA: TGTGCCAGCAGCCCAAGTAGTGAGCGGGTGTTGCGGTTCTTC; CDR3: CASSPSSERVLRFF
D: .; J: TRBJ1-6; size: .; V: TRBV23-1; DNA: TGCGCCAGCAGTCAACAAAGACACAAACACTTT; CDR3: CASSQQRHKHF
D: .; J: TRBJ2-5; size: many; V: TRBV27; DNA: TGTGCCAGCAGTTTAGTAAGGGAGACCCAGTACTTC; CDR3: CASSLVRETQYF
D: .; J: TRBJ1-2; size: .; V: TRBV2; DNA: TGTGCCAGCAGCTCCATGGGGAGGGATGGCTACACCTTC; CDR3: CASSSMGRDGYTF
D: .; J: TRBJ1-1; size: .; V: TRBV27; DNA: TGTGCCAGCAGGGCAAACAGGGACACTGAAGCTTTCTTT; CDR3: CASRANRDTEAFF
D: .; J: TRBJ2-7; size: .; V: TRBV27; DNA: TGTGCCAGCAGTTTAAAGGGCCTAGCCTACGAGCAGTACTTC; CDR3: CASSLKGLAYEQYF
D: .; J: TRBJ2-7; size: .; V: TRBV5-1; DNA: TGCGCCAGCAGCTTGGACTTAACCAGTTATTGGGGGTTCCCCTACGAGCAGTACTTC; CDR3: CASSLDLTSYWGFPYEQYF
D: .; J: TRBJ2-1; size: .; V: TRBV7-8; DNA: TGTGCCAGCAGCTTAGCAGGGGCCAATGAGCAGTTCTTC; CDR3: CASSLAGANEQFF
D: TRBD1; J: TRBJ2-7; size: .; V: TRBV27; DNA: TGTGCCAGCAGTTTAGGGACAGGCGACTTCTACGAGCAGTACTTC; CDR3: CASSLGTGDFYEQYF
D: .; J: TRBJ1-2; size: .; V: TRBV5-1; DNA: TGCGCCAGCAGCTTGACCATCCGGGATACCTACTATGGCTACACCTTC; CDR3: CASSLTIRDTYYGYTF
D: .; J: TRBJ1-1; size: .; V: TRBV3-1/TRBV3-2; DNA: TGTGCCAGCAGCCAGGGGGGAAACACTGAAGCTTTCTTT; CDR3: CASSQGGNTEAFF
D: .; J: TRBJ1-1; size: .; V: TRBV9; DNA: TGTGCCAGCACCCCCCAGGTTGGCACTGAAGCTTTCTTT; CDR3: CASTPQVGTEAFF
D: .; J: TRBJ2-3; size: .; V: TRBV7-9; DNA: TGTGCCAGCAGCCGAGACGCGGACCCAACAGATACGCAGTATTTT; CDR3: CASSRDADPTDTQYF
D: TRBD2; J: TRBJ2-2; size: .; V: TRBV30; DNA: TGTGCCTGGGCTTCAGCGGGAGGGACCGGGGAGCTGTTTTTT; CDR3: CAWASAGGTGELFF
D: .; J: TRBJ1-1; size: .; V: TRBV4-2; DNA: TGTGCCAGCAGCCAAGGACGAGGGAGGGATTCTGAAGCTTTCTTT; CDR3: CASSQGRGRDSEAFF
D: .; J: TRBJ2-7; size: .; V: TRBV28; DNA: TGTGCCAGCAGTTCTGGTCCGATCTACGAGCAGTACTTC; CDR3: CASSSGPIYEQYF
D: TRBD1; J: TRBJ1-5; size: .; V: TRBV19; DNA: TGTGCCAGTACCCACGGACAGGGGGTTCAGCCCCAGCATTTT; CDR3: CASTHGQGVQPQHF
D: .; J: TRBJ2-6; size: .; V: TRBV25-1; DNA: TGTGCCAGCAGTGAATCCGGGGCAGGGCTTTCTGGGGCCAACGTCCTGACTTTC; CDR3: CASSESGAGLSGANVLTF
D: TRBD1; J: TRBJ1-6; size: .; V: TRBV5-1; DNA: TGCGCCAGCAGCTCCGGGACAGCAAATTCACCCCTCCACTTT; CDR3: CASSSGTANSPLHF